The 14 T cell receptor beta chains reported below all come from one sample, sequenced in a study of human T cells and chemical hapten exposure. From the RACE reads, TCRdb called clonotypes with MiXCR, one entry per CDR3 protein. Of 150,000 to 200,000 distinct CDR3 sequences listed, around 24% were seen once; the top ten hold approximately 6.7%. Sample time point: patch test 1, 2 weeks after DPC sensitization. Treatment noted: therapeutic diphenylcyclopropenone sensitization with weekly scalp DPC. The material was whole blood, obtained in connection with sensitization to the hapten diphenylcyclopropenone (DPC). These receptors all come from a woman aged 45-65 years with alopecia areata. Some clones in this sample may be carry-over from other donors' samples.

The chain uses TRBV20-1 and TRBJ2-7, with 7 bases identical to TRBD2. V shed 1 base and J 0 bases; nucleotides not matched to a gene: 3. CDR1 and CDR2 from the germline V gene are DFQATT and SNEGSKA (reference sequence). The CDR3 runs to 14 residues. This CDR3 is CSARVPSGSYEQYF. The CDR3 DNA is TGCAGTGCTAGAGTCCCTAGCGGCTCCTACGAGCAGTACTTC.

The chain carries TRBV20-1 and TRBJ1-1, with D unclear. Germline CDR1 reads DFQATT; CDR2 reads SNEGSKA (reference sequence). Trimming left V 3 bases short and J 1 base short, with 9 bases between. This CDR3 has 13 amino acids. CDR3: CSARGAENTEAFF. The CDR3 DNA reads TGCAGTGCTAGGGGCGCAGAGAACACTGAAGCTTTCTTT.

The genes are TRBV29-1 and TRBJ1-1; D remains unclear. The CDR3 totals 12 residues. Per germline, CDR1 SQVTM and CDR2 ANQGSEA. Between the trimmed V and J ends, which lost 7 bases and 1 base, there was a span of 10 bases. CDR3 nucleotide sequence: TGCAGCGCCCGTTTCAAGAACACTGAAGCTTTCTTT. Residues: CSARFKNTEAFF.

The V and J genes are TRBV29-1 and TRBJ2-2, with TRBD2 matching 7 bases. V lost 6 bases to trimming and J lost 5 bases; unmatched junction nucleotides: 15. CDR1 is SQVTM, CDR2 ANQGSEA, per germline. The CDR3 extends over 16 amino acids. The CDR3 DNA sequence: TGCAGCGTCACACCTCCGGGAGGAAGGACGACCGGGGAGCTGTTTTTT. It is translated as CSVTPPGGRTTGELFF.

The V and J genes are TRBV12-3 or TRBV12-4 and TRBJ1-3; D remains unclear. The CDR3 contains 14 residues. V lost 1 base and J lost 2, with 6 bases in between. CDR3 region: CASSLGEPGNTIYF. For the CDR3, the DNA is TGTGCCAGCAGTTTAGGGGAACCTGGAAACACCATATATTTT.

This clonotype was counted a few times. The chain joins TRBV5-1 to TRBJ2-1; no clear D gene. V lost 5 bases and J lost 7, with 19 bases in between. This CDR3 has 15 amino acids. Germline values: CDR1 SGHRS, CDR2 YFSETQ. This chain's CDR3 is CASRTNTPSRNEQFF. Here the CDR3 DNA reads TGCGCCAGCAGAACAAACACTCCCTCAAGAAATGAGCAGTTCTTC.

V usage is TRBV7-2 and J usage is TRBJ2-7; 9 bases map to TRBD2. From germline, CDR1 is SGHTA and CDR2 FQGNSA. V dropped 3 bases and J dropped 3; count of bases not matched to a gene: 6. There are 15 residues in the CDR3. For the CDR3, the DNA is TGTGCCAGCAGCTTTGGGCTAGCGGGACACTACGAGCAGTACTTC. This encodes CASSFGLAGHYEQYF.

The CDR3 loop is CASREGETQYF. The DNA for the CDR3 is TGCGCCAGCAGGGAGGGGGAGACCCAGTACTTC. The V and J genes are TRBV5-1 and TRBJ2-5; the D gene is possibly TRBD2 (6 bases). Trimming pared 5 bases from V and 5 bases from J, leaving 7 bases between. Germline V CDR1 and CDR2: SGHRS, YFSETQ. This CDR3 is 11 amino acids long.

The CDR3 loop is CSGGQGPGELFF. In DNA, the CDR3 is TGCAGCGGGGGACAGGGCCCCGGGGAGCTGTTTTTT. J is TRBJ2-2 and V is TRBV29-1; 9 nucleotides line up with TRBD1. Germline assignment: CDR1 SQVTM and CDR2 ANQGSEA. This CDR3 spans 12 amino acids. The V and J ends lost 7 bases and 6 bases, in that order; junction bases with no gene match: 3.

This clonotype occurred many times. The genes are TRBV11-1 and TRBJ2-1; 8 bases align to TRBD2. The CDR3 runs to 15 residues. CDR1 is SGHAT and CDR2 is FQDESV in the germline V gene (reference sequence). After removal of 2 bases from V and 6 bases from J, the junction contained 6 bases not matched to a gene. The CDR3 bases are TGTGCCAGCAGCTTATTAGCGGGAATTTTCAATGAGCAGTTCTTC. Translation: CASSLLAGIFNEQFF.

The chain has TRBV7-2 and TRBJ2-7; D gene unclear. Looked up from germline, CDR1 is SGHTA and CDR2 is FQGNSA. The CDR3 is 13 residues long. With 1 base removed from V and 5 bases from J, the gap between germline ends came to 9 bases. The CDR3 sequence: CASSLVRFDEQYF. Written as DNA, the CDR3 is TGTGCCAGCAGCTTAGTGCGGTTCGACGAGCAGTACTTC.

The sample holds a few counts of this clonotype. The CDR3 sequence: CASSPLGRTTYEQYF. The CDR3 coding sequence is TGTGCCAGCAGTCCCCTGGGGCGAACTACCTACGAGCAGTACTTC. The rearrangement links TRBV6-5 to TRBJ2-7; the D gene is possibly TRBD1 (5 bases). Germline CDR1 reads MNHEY; CDR2 reads SVGAGI. With 5 bases removed from V and 2 bases from J, the gap between germline ends came to 16 bases. CDR3 length: 15 residues.

This clonotype turned up a few times. The chain links TRBV29-1 to TRBJ2-7; TRBD1 is a possible D gene (5 bases). Germline CDR1 SQVTM, CDR2 ANQGSEA. CDR3 size: 11 residues. Trimming cost V 6 bases and J 6 bases, with 12 bases left between them. CDR3 region: CSVGAQGEQYF. The CDR3 DNA is TGCAGCGTCGGAGCCCAGGGCGAGCAGTACTTC.

This clonotype has a handful of counts. V is TRBV2 and J is TRBJ2-3; D unresolved. The V and J ends lost 11 bases and 1 base respectively, with 13 bases between them. The CDR3 spans 13 residues. In germline, CDR1 is SNHLY, CDR2 FYNNEI. This chain's CDR3 is CASQSRGTDTQYF. The CDR3 DNA reads TGTGCCTCCCAAAGTAGGGGCACAGATACGCAGTATTTT.